Sequencing of this T cell receptor beta chain was carried out in a study of T cell responses to AZD1222 COVID-19 vaccine (dated by TCRdb to about 2021). Notes on the research overall: A total of 230 to 250 trial participants underwent TCR sequencing, of whom some 210 received two doses of AZD1222 and some 25 received two doses of the MenACWY control vaccine. Enrollment into the trials was organized by age into subgroups of 18-55, 56-69 and 70-plus years, and those subgroups contained approximately 160, 26 and 62 TCR-sequenced participants, respectively. The full study reports these points: The 56-69-year group was small, and its depth increase did not reach significance, likely because of low power. Participants were mostly white British, with more females than males. The authors suggested clonal diversity may have been underestimated. Reportedly, close to half of the unique spike-specific TCRs recognized epitopes lying outside the regions that are mutated in the B.1.351 and B.1.1.7 variants. Conclusions about previously exposed vaccinees are limited, since just a handful of AZD1222 recipients were seropositive for SARS-CoV-2 at baseline. No day 14 peak-response samples were available, so repertoires were characterized only after the peak T cell response. Vaccine-associated CD4 TCRs spanned the whole spike protein, with dominant responses in regions 160-218 and 743-854. A significant rise in spike-specific TCR breadth and depth was observed after two AZD1222 doses relative to day 0 and relative to MenACWY recipients.

Taken from cysteine to phenylalanine, the CDR3 has 16 residues. The DNA shown is the 48-base CDR3, in frame from base 1. V sheds 0 bases and J sheds 8 bases, leaving 16 bases between their ends. Taken from the germline V gene, the CDR1 and CDR2 loops are LGHNA and YSLEER. As regards this clone: Its antigen remains unidentified. One base away there is no much larger clone; base qualities are not given.

The CDR3 regions of human TCRbeta chains were subjected to immunosequencing. Processing in the source paper ran as follows. Repertoire TCRs were checked for matches against a reference library of SARS-CoV-2-specific TCRs that had been generated using the MIRA antigen-specificity platform. Breadth meant the fraction of unique TCRs that were SARS-CoV-2-associated, whereas depth meant the fraction of total T cells that were SARS-CoV-2-associated. Using the MIRA data, each spike-specific TCR was assigned both to the spike region to which the TCR was reactive and to a CD4 or CD8 class. Log10-transformed breadth and depth values were compared by one-way ANOVA with Sidak's multiple comparisons tests. TCRdb retrieved this table from immuneACCESS and kept in-frame rearrangements only. Not all clones are present; in checked studies, unresolved V genes account for under half, and no reason is known for the remainder. V and J calls and clone size are copied from that table; D and trimming were computed from the DNA. This sample comprises some 140,000 clones, 85% to 95% of them detected only once. 6.5% to 8.5% of the sample is in the top ten clones.

The time point tag for this specimen amounts to: about 28 days (+/-7) after the second vaccine dose. AZD1222 recipients with second doses at about 4 weeks or about 12 weeks were pooled, because spike-specific TCR depth and breadth did not differ between schedules. Vaccinee samples were obtained from the UK trials COV001 and COV002, which included a single-blind randomized controlled phase 2/3 trial of AZD1222 (ChAdOx1 nCoV-19) in healthy adults. Trial participant PBMC samples were collected at day 0 and day 28 after the second dose for TCRbeta chain sequencing. The sample here was peripheral blood, taken 28 days after the second AZD1222 dose. The sequence derives from an adult who received the AZD1222 COVID-19 vaccine. The chain employs TRBV4-3 and TRBJ1-4, with no D gene named confidently. The encoded CDR3 is CASSQDGAGTGEKLFF. The DNA sequence follows: TGCGCCAGCAGCCAAGATGGCGCAGGAACGGGGGAAAAACTGTTTTTT.